This T cell receptor beta chain comes out of a study of blood T cell repertoires in COVID-19. Background on the study: The United States, Italy and Spain supplied acute and convalescent COVID-19 samples. Nucleic acid was either cDNA or gDNA, and it came from T cells, B-cell-depleted T cells, or PBMCs.

In the original analysis: Nucleated cell number was recorded as an estimate derived from reference gene primer amplification. The data were produced by immunoSEQ multiplex PCR, yet TCRdb's version contains in-frame clones alone and is incomplete. The V and J calls and clone size come from that table; D and trimming were worked out from the DNA. The sample has about 240,000 clones, around 83% seen once. Germline CDR1 and CDR2: KGHSH and LQKENI. J gave up 4 bases and V 3 bases, and 5 bases lay outside the gene matches. The CDR3 consists of 14 residues. This clone came up a few times. This sequence was found in a woman of 80 years or more with acute or convalescent COVID-19. The chain employs TRBV18 and TRBJ1-2, with TRBD1 matching over 7 bases. Sequencing was performed on peripheral blood. The CDR3 nucleotides read TGTGCCAGCTCACCTCAGGGACAGCCCTATGGCTACACCTTC. Its translation is CASSPQGQPYGYTF.